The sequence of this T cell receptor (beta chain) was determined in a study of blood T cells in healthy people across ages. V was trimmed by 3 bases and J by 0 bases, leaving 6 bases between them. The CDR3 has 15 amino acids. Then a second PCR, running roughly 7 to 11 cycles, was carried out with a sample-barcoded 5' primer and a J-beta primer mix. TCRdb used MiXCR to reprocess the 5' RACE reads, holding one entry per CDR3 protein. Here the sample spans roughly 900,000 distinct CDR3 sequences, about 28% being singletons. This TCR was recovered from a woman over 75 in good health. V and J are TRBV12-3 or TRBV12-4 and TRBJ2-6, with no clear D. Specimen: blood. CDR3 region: CASSFPNSGANVLTF. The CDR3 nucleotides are TGTGCCAGCAGTTTCCCCAACTCTGGGGCCAACGTCCTGACTTTC.